The 20 T cell receptor beta chains reported below all come from one sample, sequenced in a study of blood T cells in healthy people across ages. The use of a sample-barcoded 5' primer and a J-beta primer mix characterized a second PCR of about 6 to 12 cycles. TCRdb independently ran MiXCR on the 5' RACE reads; one entry per CDR3 protein. The table records hundreds of thousands of distinct CDR3 sequences, around a fifth of them present only once. Sequencing was performed on blood. The receptors stem from a man between 65 and 79 years old in good health.

The chain couples TRBV29-1 to TRBJ2-7; D remains unclear. V lost 5 bases, J lost 6 bases, and 11 bases lay in between. Germline CDR1 is SQVTM and CDR2 is ANQGSEA. The CDR3 has 11 residues. The CDR3 DNA reads TGCAGCGTTTATAAGGGTACCGAGCAGTACTTC. As protein: CSVYKGTEQYF.

This clonotype occurred many times. The V call is TRBV27, the J call TRBJ2-3; D is undetermined. The length of the CDR3 is 13 residues. Trimming took off 7 bases at V and 6 bases at J, with 14 bases between the two ends. The germline V gene encodes CDR1 MNHEY and CDR2 SMNVEV (reference sequence). This CDR3 reads CASTLGRVDTQYF. CDR3 nucleotides: TGTGCCAGCACCCTGGGTAGGGTTGATACGCAGTATTTT.

The chain employs TRBV12-3 or TRBV12-4 and TRBJ1-2, with a weak D call TRBD1 (5 bases). This CDR3 is built from 14 residues. V shed 6 bases and J shed 2 bases, with 13 bases lying between them. This CDR3 reads CASSDLGRNYGYTF. The CDR3, as DNA: TGTGCCAGCAGCGACCTGGGACGGAACTATGGCTACACCTTC.

This clonotype has just a few counts. Germline is not matched at one junction end, which may reflect a read error. This chain links TRBV20-1 with TRBJ1-2; weak D call: TRBD1 (6 bases). The CDR3 is 14 amino acids. Germline values: CDR1 DFQATT, CDR2 SNEGSKA (reference sequence). CDR3 region: CSTRVPGASYGYTF. In nucleotides, the CDR3 is TGCAGTACTAGAGTCCCAGGGGCGAGTTATGGCTACACCTTC.

There are a few counts of this clonotype. V gene TRBV4-2 combines with J gene TRBJ2-3; 9 nucleotides match TRBD2. With V trimmed by 2 bases and J by 2 bases, 2 bases remained unmatched. The germline gives CDR1 LGHNA, CDR2 YNFKEQ. The CDR3 length is 15 residues. DNA for the CDR3: TGTGCCAGCAGCCAACTAGCGGGGCACACAGATACGCAGTATTTT. This encodes CASSQLAGHTDTQYF.

This clonotype was observed a few times. The chain is built from TRBV5-5 and TRBJ2-7, with unresolved D. Germline V lookup: CDR1 SGHKS, CDR2 YYEKEE (reference sequence). The CDR3 length is 14 residues. The V and J ends lost 0 bases and 4 bases respectively, with 11 bases between them. CDR3 nucleotides: TGTGCCAGCAGCTTGGAGGCCCGGGCTTACGAGCAGTACTTC. Protein sequence: CASSLEARAYEQYF.

The chain joins TRBV6-6 to TRBJ2-3, with no clear D. CDR1 MNHNY and CDR2 SVGAGI come from the germline V gene (reference sequence). The CDR3 covers 16 residues. The V end was cut by 4 bases, the J end by 3 bases, with 17 bases between. CDR3 nucleotides: TGTGCCAGCAGTTCCCCCCGTGACACCAAAACAGATACGCAGTATTTT. Translation gives CASSSPRDTKTDTQYF.

This clonotype came up a few times. The V and J genes are TRBV12-3 or TRBV12-4 and TRBJ2-3; D assignment may be TRBD1 or TRBD2 (6 bases each). This CDR3 comprises 14 residues. Trimming shortened V by 11 bases and J by 6 bases, and 21 bases separated the two germline ends. The CDR3 region has the DNA TGTGCCGGTTGGAGGGGGGAGGTGATGGATACGCAGTATTTT. Its translation: CAGWRGEVMDTQYF.

The V and J genes are TRBV12-3 or TRBV12-4 and TRBJ2-1; no clear D. The J call may be incorrect, as the DNA end agrees better with TRBJ2-5. The CDR3 is made up of 13 amino acids. The CDR3 DNA follows: TGTGCCAGCAGGGTAGGGTTTGGGGAGACCCAGTACTTC. Amino acids: CASRVGFGETQYF.

This chain joins TRBV20-1 and TRBJ2-3, with 13 bases that match TRBD2. The CDR3 sequence is 17 residues long. The V gene end was trimmed by 0 bases and the J gene end by 2 bases; junction bases not matched to a gene: 5. In germline, CDR1 is DFQATT, CDR2 SNEGSKA (reference sequence). CDR3 nucleotide sequence: TGCAGTGCTAGAGATTGGGGACTAGCGGGACTCACAGATACGCAGTATTTT. Protein: CSARDWGLAGLTDTQYF.

In this sample, this clonotype turned up a few times. V gene TRBV28 combines with J gene TRBJ2-7; D not resolved. The germline V gene has CDR1 MDHEN and CDR2 SYDVKM. V lost 3 bases, J lost 9 bases, and 9 bases lay in between. The CDR3 totals 11 residues. The CDR3 DNA reads TGTGCCAGCAGTTTTTCCTCTGGGCAGTACTTC. The encoded protein is CASSFSSGQYF.

This clonotype was observed a handful of times. The CDR3 DNA reads as TGTGCCAGCAGCTTGTTCGATAGCGGGAACACCGGGGAGCTGTTTTTT. Its translation: CASSLFDSGNTGELFF. V usage is TRBV7-6 and J usage is TRBJ2-2, with D perhaps matching TRBD2 (6 bases). V shed 3 bases and J shed 1 base, with 12 bases lying between them. Germline V lookup: CDR1 SGHVS, CDR2 FNYEAQ. There are 16 residues in the CDR3. Based on the CDR3 plus reference TRBV7-6 and TRBJ2-2, the full variable domain is GAGVSQSPRYKVTKRGQDVALRCDPISGHVSLYWYRQALGQGPEFLTYFNYEAQQDKSGLPNDRFSAERPEGSISTLTIQRTEQRDSAMYRCASSLFDSGNTGELFFGEGSRLTVL.

In regard to this clonotype: A junction end diverges from the germline sequence, so it may reflect a read error. The rearrangement uses TRBV20-1 and TRBJ2-2, with 7 bases matching TRBD1. Germline assignment: CDR1 DFQATT and CDR2 SNEGSKA (reference sequence). This CDR3 comprises 14 residues. The CDR3 spells CSARDRVVTGELFF. The CDR3 DNA reads TGCAGTGCCAGAGACAGGGTAGTTACCGGGGAGCTGTTTTTT.

The chain combines TRBV14 with TRBJ1-1; TRBD1 might be the D (5 bases). The CDR3 covers 13 residues. From germline, CDR1 is SGHDN and CDR2 FVKESK. Trimming took off 0 bases at V and 6 bases at J, with 8 bases between the two ends. As DNA, the CDR3 is TGTGCCAGCAGCCAAGATCTGGGGGCTGAAGCTTTCTTT. As protein: CASSQDLGAEAFF.

This clonotype has a count of ten or more. The chain combines TRBV3-1 with TRBJ2-7, with unresolved D. The CDR3 is 15 amino acids. The germline CDR1 and CDR2 sequences are LGHDT and YNNKEL (reference sequence). The V end was cut by 6 bases, the J end by 1 base, with 16 bases between. CDR3 bases: TGTGCCAGCAGTTACCTTCCGGTGCCTTCCTACGAGCAGTACTTC. Protein sequence: CASSYLPVPSYEQYF.

The sample holds a few counts of this clonotype. The chain recombines TRBV5-6 with TRBJ1-5, with a tentative D call TRBD1 (6 bases). CDR3 length equals 15 residues. V lost 2 bases to trimming and J lost 5 bases, with 14 bases between them. The V gene's germline CDR1 is SGHDT and CDR2 YYEEEE. Here the CDR3 reads CASSFQGLNHQPQHF. CDR3 nucleotide sequence: TGTGCCAGCAGCTTCCAGGGGCTCAACCATCAGCCCCAGCATTTT.

This clonotype has only a few counts. J is TRBJ2-1 and V is TRBV20-1, with D perhaps TRBD2 (5 bases). V was cut by 6 bases and J by 8 bases, with 11 bases left in between. The CDR3 length is 11 residues. Per the germline V gene, CDR1 is DFQATT and CDR2 is SNEGSKA (reference sequence). The CDR3 region is CSARTRDEQFF. The CDR3 nucleotides are TGCAGTGCCCGGACGAGGGATGAGCAGTTCTTC.

This sequence joins TRBV12-3 or TRBV12-4 and TRBJ1-1; the D gene is possibly TRBD1 (6 bases). The CDR3 consists of 12 residues. The germline V and J ends were trimmed by 4 bases and 6 bases, with 9 bases remaining between them. The CDR3 coding sequence is TGTGCCAGCAGTTCAGGGGCCTCTGAAGCTTTCTTT. It specifies CASSSGASEAFF.

The V call is TRBV29-1, the J call TRBJ1-1; no clear D gene. With 2 bases removed from V and 3 bases from J, the gap between germline ends came to 10 bases. The CDR3 spans 13 residues. Germline values: CDR1 SQVTM, CDR2 ANQGSEA. The CDR3 here is CSVERLVDTEAFF. Written as DNA, the CDR3 is TGCAGCGTTGAACGCCTGGTTGACACTGAAGCTTTCTTT.

The J gene is TRBJ2-1, the V gene TRBV5-1; 10 nucleotides match TRBD2. Germline loops: CDR1 SGHRS, CDR2 YFSETQ. This CDR3 has 16 amino acids. The junction had 4 bases not matched to a gene; V was cut back by 4 bases and J by 0 bases. The CDR3 DNA reads TGCGCCAGCAGCACCGCTAGCGGGAGCTCCTACAATGAGCAGTTCTTC. Amino acid sequence: CASSTASGSSYNEQFF.